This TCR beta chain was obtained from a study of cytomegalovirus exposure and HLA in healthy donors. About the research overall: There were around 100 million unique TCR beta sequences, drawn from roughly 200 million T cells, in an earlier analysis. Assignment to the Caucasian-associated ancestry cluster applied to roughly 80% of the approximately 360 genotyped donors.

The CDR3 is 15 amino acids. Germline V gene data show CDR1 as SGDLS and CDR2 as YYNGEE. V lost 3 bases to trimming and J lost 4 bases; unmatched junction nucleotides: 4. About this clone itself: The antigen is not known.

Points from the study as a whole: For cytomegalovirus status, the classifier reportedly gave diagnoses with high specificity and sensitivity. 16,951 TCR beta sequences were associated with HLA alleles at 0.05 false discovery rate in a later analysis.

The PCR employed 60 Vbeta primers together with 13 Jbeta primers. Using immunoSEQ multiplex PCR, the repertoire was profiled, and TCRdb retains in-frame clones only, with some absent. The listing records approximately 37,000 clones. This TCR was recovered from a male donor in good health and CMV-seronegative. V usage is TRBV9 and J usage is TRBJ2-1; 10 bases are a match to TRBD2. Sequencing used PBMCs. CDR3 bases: TGTGCCAGCAGCGGGGAGACTAGCGGGTACAATGAGCAGTTCTTC. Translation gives CASSGETSGYNEQFF.